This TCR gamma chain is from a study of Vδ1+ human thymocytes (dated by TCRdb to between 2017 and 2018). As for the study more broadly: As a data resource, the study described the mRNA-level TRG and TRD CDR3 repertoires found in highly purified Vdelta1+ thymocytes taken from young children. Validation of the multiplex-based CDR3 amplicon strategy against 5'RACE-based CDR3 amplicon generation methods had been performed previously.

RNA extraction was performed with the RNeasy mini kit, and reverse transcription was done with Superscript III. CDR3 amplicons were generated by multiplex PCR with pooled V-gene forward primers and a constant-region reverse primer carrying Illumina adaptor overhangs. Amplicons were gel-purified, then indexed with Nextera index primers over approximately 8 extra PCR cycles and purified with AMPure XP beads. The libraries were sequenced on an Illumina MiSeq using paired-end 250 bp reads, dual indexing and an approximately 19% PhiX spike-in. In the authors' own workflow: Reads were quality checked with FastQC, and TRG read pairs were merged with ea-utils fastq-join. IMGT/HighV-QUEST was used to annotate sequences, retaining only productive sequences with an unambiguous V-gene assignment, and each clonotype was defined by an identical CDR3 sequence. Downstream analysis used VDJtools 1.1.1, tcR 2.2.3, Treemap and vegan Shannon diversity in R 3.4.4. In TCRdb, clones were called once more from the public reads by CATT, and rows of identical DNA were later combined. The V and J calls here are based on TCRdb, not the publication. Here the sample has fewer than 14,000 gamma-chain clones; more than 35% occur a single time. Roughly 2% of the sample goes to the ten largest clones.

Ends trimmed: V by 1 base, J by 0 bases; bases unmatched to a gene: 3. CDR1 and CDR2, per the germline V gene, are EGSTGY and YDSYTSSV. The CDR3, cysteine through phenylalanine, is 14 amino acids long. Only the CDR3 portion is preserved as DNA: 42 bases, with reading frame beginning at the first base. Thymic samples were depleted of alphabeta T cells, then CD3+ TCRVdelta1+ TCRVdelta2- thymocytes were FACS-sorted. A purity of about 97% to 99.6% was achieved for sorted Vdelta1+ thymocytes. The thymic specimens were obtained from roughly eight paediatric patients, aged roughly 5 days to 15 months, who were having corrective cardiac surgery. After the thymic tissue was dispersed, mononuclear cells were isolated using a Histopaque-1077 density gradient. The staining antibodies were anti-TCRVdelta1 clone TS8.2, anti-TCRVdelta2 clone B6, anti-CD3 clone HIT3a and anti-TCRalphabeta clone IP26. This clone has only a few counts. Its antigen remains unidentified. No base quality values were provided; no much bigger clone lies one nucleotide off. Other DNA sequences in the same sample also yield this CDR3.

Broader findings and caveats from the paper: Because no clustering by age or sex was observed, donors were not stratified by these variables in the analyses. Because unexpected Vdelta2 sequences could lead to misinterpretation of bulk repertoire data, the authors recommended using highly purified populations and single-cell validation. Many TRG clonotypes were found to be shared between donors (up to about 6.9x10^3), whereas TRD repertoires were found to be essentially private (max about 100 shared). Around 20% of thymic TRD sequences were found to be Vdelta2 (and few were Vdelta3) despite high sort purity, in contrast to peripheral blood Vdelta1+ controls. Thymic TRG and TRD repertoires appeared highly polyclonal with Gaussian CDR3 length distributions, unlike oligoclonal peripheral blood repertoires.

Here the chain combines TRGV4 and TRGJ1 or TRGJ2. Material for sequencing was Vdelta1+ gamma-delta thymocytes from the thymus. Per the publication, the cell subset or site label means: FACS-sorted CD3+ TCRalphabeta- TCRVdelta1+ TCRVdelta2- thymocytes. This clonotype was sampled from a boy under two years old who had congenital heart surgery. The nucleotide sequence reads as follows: TGTGCCACCTGGGATGGTACGAATTATTATAAGAAACTCTTT. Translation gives CATWDGTNYYKKLF.